A selection of T cell receptor beta chains follows, all from one sample in a study of read filtering for tumor transcriptome and immune sequencing. TCRdb reprocessed the reads via MiXCR and lists one record per CDR3 protein. The profile shows more than 20,000 distinct CDR3 sequences, under 25% of them singletons. Sequencing was performed on a population of CD138-negative cells sorted from bone marrow. The source of these receptors is a donor at least 40 years old with multiple myeloma. The CDR3 runs from the conserved cysteine through the conserved F or W. The order of the fields is V gene, J gene, D gene, clone size, CDR3 protein, CDR3 DNA. D genes are given only for firm matches. Rows may omit the clone size; those that give it use once, few, many or a size class.

TRBV18	TRBJ2-7	.	medium-sized	CASSSSYEQYF	TGTGCCAGCTCATCCTCCTACGAGCAGTACTTC
TRBV7-9	TRBJ2-2	.	many	CASSSGEARPVGELFF	TGTGCCAGCAGCTCGGGTGAGGCGAGGCCAGTCGGGGAGCTGTTTTTT
TRBV28	TRBJ2-1	TRBD2	many	CASSGTSGRRNEQFF	TGTGCCAGCAGCGGGACTAGCGGGAGGAGAAATGAGCAGTTCTTC
TRBV6-5	TRBJ2-3	.	many	CATSGGTDTQYF	TGTGCCACCTCAGGGGGCACAGATACGCAGTATTTT
TRBV20-1	TRBJ2-7	.	many	CSASRGLGYEQYF	TGCAGTGCCAGCCGGGGGCTAGGGTACGAGCAGTACTTC
TRBV11-2	TRBJ2-7	TRBD2	many	CASSLVWTSGYEQYF	TGTGCCAGCAGCTTAGTATGGACTAGCGGCTACGAGCAGTACTTC
TRBV20-1	TRBJ2-3	TRBD2	.	CSAGSGGHTGTQYF	TGCAGTGCGGGTAGCGGGGGCCACACAGGTACACAGTATTTT
TRBV28	TRBJ1-5	.	many	CASSPQGMSNKPQHF	TGTGCCAGCAGTCCCCAGGGTATGAGCAATAAGCCCCAGCATTTT
TRBV29-1	TRBJ2-1	TRBD2	many	CSVAPSLADSYNEQFF	TGCAGCGTTGCCCCGTCCCTAGCGGATTCCTACAATGAGCAGTTCTTC
TRBV18	TRBJ1-1	.	many	CASSREGYTEAFF	TGTGCCAGCTCACGGGAAGGGTACACTGAAGCTTTCTTT
TRBV28	TRBJ2-3	.	many	CASSFKGGGVEDTQYF	TGTGCCAGCAGTTTCAAGGGGGGGGGCGTAGAAGATACGCAGTATTTT
TRBV11-2	TRBJ2-7	.	.	CAGSWRVGSEQYF	TGTGCCGGCAGCTGGAGGGTAGGGAGCGAGCAGTACTTC
TRBV7-9	TRBJ2-3	TRBD2	.	CASSSTSGSTDTKYF	TGTGCCAGCAGTTCGACTAGCGGAAGCACAGATACGAAGTATTTT
TRBV2	TRBJ2-2	TRBD2	many	CASSVFASGSGTGELFF	TGTGCCAGCAGTGTTTTTGCTAGCGGGAGTGGCACCGGGGAGCTGTTTTTT
TRBV29-1	TRBJ2-1	TRBD2	.	CSVAGTSGHNEQFF	TGCAGCGTGGCCGGGACTAGCGGGCACAATGAGCAGTTCTTC
TRBV4-2	TRBJ1-1	.	few	CASSRLGTNTEAFF	TGTGCCAGCAGCCGTCTCGGAACGAACACTGAAGCTTTCTTT
TRBV20-1	TRBJ1-1	.	many	CSARIGQTTEAFF	TGCAGTGCTAGAATCGGACAGACAACTGAAGCTTTCTTT
TRBV12-3/TRBV12-4	TRBJ2-1	.	.	CPSSRVSYNEQFF	TGCCCCAGCAGTCGGGTATCCTACAATGAGCAGTTCTTC
TRBV28	TRBJ2-7	TRBD2	many	CASSPPTSGRRQYF	TGTGCCAGCAGTCCCCCGACTAGCGGGAGGCGGCAGTACTTC
TRBV2	TRBJ1-2	TRBD1	many	CASSGQGRGYGYTF	TGTGCCAGCAGTGGACAGGGACGAGGATATGGCTACACCTTC
TRBV6-1	TRBJ2-5	.	many	CASRPTGPETQYF	TGTGCCAGCAGGCCAACAGGGCCGGAGACCCAGTACTTC
TRBV6-1	TRBJ1-2	TRBD1	many	CASIGEGQGTNYGYTF	TGTGCCAGCATCGGGGAGGGACAGGGCACCAACTATGGCTACACCTTC
TRBV29-1	TRBJ1-5	TRBD1	many	CSVCIGTGPPDDNQPQHF	TGCAGCGTTTGCATCGGGACAGGGCCACCCGACGACAATCAGCCCCAGCATTTT
TRBV5-1	TRBJ2-1	.	many	CASSLVPTGTSYNEQFF	TGCGCCAGCAGCTTGGTCCCGACAGGCACATCCTACAATGAGCAGTTCTTC
TRBV20-1	TRBJ1-2	.	many	CSARGPGYGYTF	TGCAGTGCTAGAGGTCCAGGCTATGGCTACACCTTC
TRBV18	TRBJ2-1	.	.	CASEPPGGGSRNEQFF	TGTGCCAGCGAACCACCTGGGGGCGGGAGTAGGAATGAGCAGTTCTTC
TRBV5-1	TRBJ2-1	TRBD2	many	CASSLAGRWSIDEQFF	TGCGCCAGCAGCTTGGCCGGGAGGTGGAGTATCGATGAGCAGTTCTTC